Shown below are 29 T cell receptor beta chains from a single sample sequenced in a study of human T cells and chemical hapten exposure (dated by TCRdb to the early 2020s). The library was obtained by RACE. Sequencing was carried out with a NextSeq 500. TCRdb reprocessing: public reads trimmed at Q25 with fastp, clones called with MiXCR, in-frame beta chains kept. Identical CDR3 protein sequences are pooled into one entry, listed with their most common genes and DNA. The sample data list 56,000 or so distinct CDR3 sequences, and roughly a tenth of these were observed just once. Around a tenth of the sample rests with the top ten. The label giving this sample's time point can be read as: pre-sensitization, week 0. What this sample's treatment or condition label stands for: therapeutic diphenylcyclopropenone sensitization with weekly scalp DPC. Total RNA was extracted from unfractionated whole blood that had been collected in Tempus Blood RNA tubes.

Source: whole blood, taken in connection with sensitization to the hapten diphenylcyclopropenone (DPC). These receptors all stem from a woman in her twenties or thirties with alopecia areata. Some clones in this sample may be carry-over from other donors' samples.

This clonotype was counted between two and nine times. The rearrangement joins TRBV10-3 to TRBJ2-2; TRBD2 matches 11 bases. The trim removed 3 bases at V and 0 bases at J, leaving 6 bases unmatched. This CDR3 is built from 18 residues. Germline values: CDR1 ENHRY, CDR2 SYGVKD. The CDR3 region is CAISERLAGGPNTGELFF. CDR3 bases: TGTGCCATCAGTGAAAGGCTAGCGGGGGGCCCGAACACCGGGGAGCTGTTTTTT.

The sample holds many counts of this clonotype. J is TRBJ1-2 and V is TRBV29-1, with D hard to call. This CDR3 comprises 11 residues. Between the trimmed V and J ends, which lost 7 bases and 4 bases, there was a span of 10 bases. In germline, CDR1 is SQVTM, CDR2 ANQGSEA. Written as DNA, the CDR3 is TGCAGCGGAGGCGACCTCTATGGCTACACCTTC. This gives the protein CSGGDLYGYTF.

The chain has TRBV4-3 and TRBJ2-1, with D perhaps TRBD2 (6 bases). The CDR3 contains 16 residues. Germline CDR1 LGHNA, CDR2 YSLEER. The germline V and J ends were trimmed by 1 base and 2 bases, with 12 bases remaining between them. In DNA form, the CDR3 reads TGCGCCAGCAGCCAAGTCGATGGAGGGCCCTACAATGAGCAGTTCTTC. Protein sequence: CASSQVDGGPYNEQFF.

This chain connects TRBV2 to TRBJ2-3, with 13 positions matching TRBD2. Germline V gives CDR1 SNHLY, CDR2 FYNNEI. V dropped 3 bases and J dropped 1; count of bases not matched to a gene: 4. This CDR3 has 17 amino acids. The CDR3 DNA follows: TGTGCCAGCAGTGAGCCTGGACTAGCGGGAGGCACAGATACGCAGTATTTT. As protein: CASSEPGLAGGTDTQYF.

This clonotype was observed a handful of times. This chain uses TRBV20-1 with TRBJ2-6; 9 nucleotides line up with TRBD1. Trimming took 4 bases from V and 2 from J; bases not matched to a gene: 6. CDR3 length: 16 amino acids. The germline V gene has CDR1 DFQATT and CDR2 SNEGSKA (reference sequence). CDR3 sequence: CSAKKQGATGANVLTF. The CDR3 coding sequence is TGCAGTGCTAAAAAACAGGGGGCTACTGGGGCCAACGTCCTGACTTTC.

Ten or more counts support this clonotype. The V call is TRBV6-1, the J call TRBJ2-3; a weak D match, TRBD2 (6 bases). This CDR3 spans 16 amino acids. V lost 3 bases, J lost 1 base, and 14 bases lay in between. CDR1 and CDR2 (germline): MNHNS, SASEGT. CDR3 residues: CASSDLAGRRTDTQYF. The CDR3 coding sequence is TGTGCCAGCAGTGACCTGGCGGGGCGCCGCACAGATACGCAGTATTTT.

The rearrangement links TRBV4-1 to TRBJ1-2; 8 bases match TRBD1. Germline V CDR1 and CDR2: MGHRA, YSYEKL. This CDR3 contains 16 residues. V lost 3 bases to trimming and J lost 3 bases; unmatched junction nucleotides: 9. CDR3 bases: TGCGCCAGCAGCCACTTCTGGACAGGGAGGGACTATGGCTACACCTTC. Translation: CASSHFWTGRDYGYTF.

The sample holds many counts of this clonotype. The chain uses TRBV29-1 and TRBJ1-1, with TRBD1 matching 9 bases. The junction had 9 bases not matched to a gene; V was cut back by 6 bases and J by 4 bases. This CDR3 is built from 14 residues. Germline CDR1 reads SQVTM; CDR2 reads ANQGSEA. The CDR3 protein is CSVHRTGVSTEAFF. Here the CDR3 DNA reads TGCAGCGTACACCGGACAGGGGTGAGCACTGAAGCTTTCTTT.

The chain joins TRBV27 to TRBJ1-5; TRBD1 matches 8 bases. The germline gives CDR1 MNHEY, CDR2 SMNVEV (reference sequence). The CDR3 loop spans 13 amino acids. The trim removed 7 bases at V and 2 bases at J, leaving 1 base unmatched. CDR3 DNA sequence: TGTGCCAGCAAGACAGGGGGCAATCAGCCCCAGCATTTT. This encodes CASKTGGNQPQHF.

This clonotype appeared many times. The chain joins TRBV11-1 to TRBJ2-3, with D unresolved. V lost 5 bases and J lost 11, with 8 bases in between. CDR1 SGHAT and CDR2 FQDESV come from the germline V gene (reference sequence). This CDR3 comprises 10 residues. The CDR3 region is CASSGGRQYF. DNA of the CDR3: TGTGCCAGCAGCGGTGGTAGGCAGTATTTT.

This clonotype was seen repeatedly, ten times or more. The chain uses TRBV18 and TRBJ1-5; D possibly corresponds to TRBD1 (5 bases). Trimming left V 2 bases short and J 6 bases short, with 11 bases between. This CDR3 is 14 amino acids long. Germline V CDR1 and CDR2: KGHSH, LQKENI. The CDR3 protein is CASSPDWGSQPQHF. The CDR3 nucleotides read TGTGCCAGCTCACCAGACTGGGGGAGTCAGCCCCAGCATTTT. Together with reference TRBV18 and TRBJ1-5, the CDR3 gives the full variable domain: NAGVMQNPRHLVRRRGQEARLRCSPMKGHSHVYWYRQLPEEGLKFMVYLQKENIIDESGMPKERFSAEFPKEGPSILRIQQVVRGDSAAYFCASSPDWGSQPQHFGDGTRLSIL.

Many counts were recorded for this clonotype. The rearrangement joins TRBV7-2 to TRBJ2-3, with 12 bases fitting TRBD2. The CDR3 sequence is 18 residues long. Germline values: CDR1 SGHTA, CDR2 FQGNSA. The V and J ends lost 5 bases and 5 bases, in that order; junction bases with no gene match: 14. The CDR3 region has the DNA TGTGCCAGCAGCCTCCTGCCCCCTAGCGGGGGGGCGGGAGATACGCAGTATTTT. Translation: CASSLLPPSGGAGDTQYF.

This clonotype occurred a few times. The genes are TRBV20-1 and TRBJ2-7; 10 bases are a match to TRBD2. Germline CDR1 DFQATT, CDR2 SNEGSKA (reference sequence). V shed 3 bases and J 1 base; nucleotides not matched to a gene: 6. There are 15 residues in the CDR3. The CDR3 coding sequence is TGCAGTGCTAGGCGGCCTAGCGGGGGATCCTACGAGCAGTACTTC. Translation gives CSARRPSGGSYEQYF.

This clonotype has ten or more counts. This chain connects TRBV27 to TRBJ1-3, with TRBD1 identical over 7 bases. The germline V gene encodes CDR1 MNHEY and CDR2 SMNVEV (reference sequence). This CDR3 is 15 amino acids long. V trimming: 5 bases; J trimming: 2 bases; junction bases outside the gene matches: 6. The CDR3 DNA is TGTGCCAGCAGTGGTCGGACAGGTACTGGAAACACCATATATTTT. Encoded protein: CASSGRTGTGNTIYF.

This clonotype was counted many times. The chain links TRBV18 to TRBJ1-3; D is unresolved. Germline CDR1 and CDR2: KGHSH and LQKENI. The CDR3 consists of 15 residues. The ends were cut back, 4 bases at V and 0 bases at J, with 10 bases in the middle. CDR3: CASSLREASGNTIYF. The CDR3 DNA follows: TGTGCCAGCTCACTCAGAGAGGCCTCTGGAAACACCATATATTTT.

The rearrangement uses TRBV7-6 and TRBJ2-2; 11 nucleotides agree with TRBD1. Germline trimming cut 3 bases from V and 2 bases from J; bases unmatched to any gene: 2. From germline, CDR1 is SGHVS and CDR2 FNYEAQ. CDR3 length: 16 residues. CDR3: CASSLGQGGNTGELFF. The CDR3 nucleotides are TGTGCCAGCAGCTTGGGACAGGGGGGTAACACCGGGGAGCTGTTTTTT.

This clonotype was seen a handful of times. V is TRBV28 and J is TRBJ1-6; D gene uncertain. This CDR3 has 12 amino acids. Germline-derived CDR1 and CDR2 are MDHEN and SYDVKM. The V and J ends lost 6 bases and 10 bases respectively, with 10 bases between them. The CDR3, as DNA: TGTGCCAGCAGGGAGGCGAGATCACCCCTCCACTTT. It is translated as CASREARSPLHF. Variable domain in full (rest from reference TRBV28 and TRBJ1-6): DVKVTQSSRYLVKRTGEKVFLECVQDMDHENMFWYRQDPGLGLRLIYFSYDVKMKEKGDIPEGYSVSREKKERFSLILESASTNQTSMYLCASREARSPLHFGNGTRLTVT.

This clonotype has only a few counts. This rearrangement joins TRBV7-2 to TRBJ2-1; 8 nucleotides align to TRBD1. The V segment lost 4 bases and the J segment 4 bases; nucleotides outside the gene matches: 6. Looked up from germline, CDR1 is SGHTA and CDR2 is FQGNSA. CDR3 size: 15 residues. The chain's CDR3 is CASSSDRVGYNEQFF. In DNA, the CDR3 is TGTGCCAGCAGCTCGGACAGGGTGGGTTACAATGAGCAGTTCTTC. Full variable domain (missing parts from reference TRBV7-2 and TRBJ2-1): GAGVSQSPSNKVTEKGKDVELRCDPISGHTALYWYRQSLGQGLEFLIYFQGNSAPDKSGLPSDRFSAERTGGSVSTLTIQRTQQEDSAVYLCASSSDRVGYNEQFFGPGTRLTVL.

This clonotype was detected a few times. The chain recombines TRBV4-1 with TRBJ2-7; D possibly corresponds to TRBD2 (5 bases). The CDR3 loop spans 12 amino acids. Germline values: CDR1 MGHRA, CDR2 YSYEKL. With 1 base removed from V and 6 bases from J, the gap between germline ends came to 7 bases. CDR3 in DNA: TGCGCCAGCAGCCAAGGAGGGTCCGAGCAGTACTTC. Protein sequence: CASSQGGSEQYF.

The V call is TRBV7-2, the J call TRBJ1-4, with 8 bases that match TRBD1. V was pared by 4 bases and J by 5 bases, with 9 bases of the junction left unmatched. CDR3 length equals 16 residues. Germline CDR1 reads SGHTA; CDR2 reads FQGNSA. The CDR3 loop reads CASSSFSGTGNEKLFF. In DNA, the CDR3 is TGTGCCAGCAGCTCTTTTTCCGGGACAGGAAATGAAAAACTGTTTTTT.

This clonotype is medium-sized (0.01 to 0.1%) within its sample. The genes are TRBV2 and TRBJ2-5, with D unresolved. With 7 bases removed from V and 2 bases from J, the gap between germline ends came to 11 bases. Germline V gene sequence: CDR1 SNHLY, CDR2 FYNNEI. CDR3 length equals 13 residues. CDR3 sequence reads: CASTDNDQETQYF. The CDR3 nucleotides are TGTGCCAGCACTGACAATGATCAAGAGACCCAGTACTTC.

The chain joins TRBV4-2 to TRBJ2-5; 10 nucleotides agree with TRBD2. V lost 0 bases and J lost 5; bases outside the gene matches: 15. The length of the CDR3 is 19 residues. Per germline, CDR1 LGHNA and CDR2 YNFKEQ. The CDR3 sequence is CASSQEFKRASGGSETQYF. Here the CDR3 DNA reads TGTGCCAGCAGCCAAGAGTTTAAGAGGGCTAGCGGGGGATCGGAGACCCAGTACTTC.

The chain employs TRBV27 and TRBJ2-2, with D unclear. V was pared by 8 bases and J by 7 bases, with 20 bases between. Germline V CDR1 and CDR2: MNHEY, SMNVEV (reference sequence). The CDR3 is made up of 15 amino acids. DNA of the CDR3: TGTGCCAGCTGCTCACTGGGCGGTTGGGTCGGGGAGCTGTTTTTT. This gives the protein CASCSLGGWVGELFF.

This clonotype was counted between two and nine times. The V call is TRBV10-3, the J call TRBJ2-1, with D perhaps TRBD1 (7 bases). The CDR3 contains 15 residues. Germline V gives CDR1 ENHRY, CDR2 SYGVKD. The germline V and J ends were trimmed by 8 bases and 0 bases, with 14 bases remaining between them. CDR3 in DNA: TGTGCCATCGGCCAGGGGGGATTCTCCTACAATGAGCAGTTCTTC. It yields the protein CAIGQGGFSYNEQFF.

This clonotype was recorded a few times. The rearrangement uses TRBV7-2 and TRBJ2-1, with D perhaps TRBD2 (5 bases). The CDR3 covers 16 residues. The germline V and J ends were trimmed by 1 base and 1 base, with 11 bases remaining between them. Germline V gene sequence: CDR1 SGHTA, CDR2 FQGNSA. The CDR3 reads CASSLGHRGSYNEQFF. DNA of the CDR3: TGTGCCAGCAGCTTAGGACACCGAGGGTCCTACAATGAGCAGTTCTTC.

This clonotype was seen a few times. The CDR3 nucleotides are TGTGCCAGCAGCCAGGCCCTTCCTTGGTATGGTGAGCAGTTCTTC. It is translated as CASSQALPWYGEQFF. The chain is built from TRBV12-3 or TRBV12-4 and TRBJ2-1, with no clear D. The CDR3 loop spans 15 amino acids. Trimming took 6 bases from V and 9 from J, leaving 21 bases between them.

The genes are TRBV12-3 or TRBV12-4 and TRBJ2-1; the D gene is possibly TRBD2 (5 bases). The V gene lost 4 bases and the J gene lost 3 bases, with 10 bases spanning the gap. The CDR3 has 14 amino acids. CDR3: CASSSPGVYNEQFF. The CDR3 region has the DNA TGTGCCAGCAGTTCCCCCGGGGTCTACAATGAGCAGTTCTTC.

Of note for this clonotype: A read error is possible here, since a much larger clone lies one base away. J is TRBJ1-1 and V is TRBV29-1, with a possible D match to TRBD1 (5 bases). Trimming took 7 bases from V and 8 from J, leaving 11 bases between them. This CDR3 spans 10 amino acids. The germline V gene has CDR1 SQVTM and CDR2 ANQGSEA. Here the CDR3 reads CSGGGVEAFF. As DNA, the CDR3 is TGCAGCGGTGGGGGAGTGGAAGCTTTCTTT. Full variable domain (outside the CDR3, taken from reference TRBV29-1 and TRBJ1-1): SAVISQKPSRDICQRGTSLTIQCQVDSQVTMMFWYRQQPGQSLTLIATANQGSEATYESGFVIDKFPISRPNLTFSTLTVSNMSPEDSSIYLCSGGGVEAFFGQGTRLTVV.

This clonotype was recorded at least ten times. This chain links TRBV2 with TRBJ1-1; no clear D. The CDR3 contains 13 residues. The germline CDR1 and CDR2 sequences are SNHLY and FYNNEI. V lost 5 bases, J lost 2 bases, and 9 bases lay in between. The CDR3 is CASSLEQNTEAFF. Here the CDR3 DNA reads TGTGCCAGCAGTCTTGAACAAAACACTGAAGCTTTCTTT. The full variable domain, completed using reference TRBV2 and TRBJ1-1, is EPEVTQTPSHQVTQMGQEVILRCVPISNHLYFYWYRQILGQKVEFLVSFYNNEISEKSEIFDDQFSVERPDGSNFTLKIRSTKLEDSAMYFCASSLEQNTEAFFGQGTRLTVV.